This T cell receptor beta chain derives from a study of T cell clonality in common variable immunodeficiency (dated by TCRdb to between 2015 and 2017). Overall study outcomes, separate from this receptor: TCRbeta clonality was higher in CVID subjects than in healthy controls (t-test p = 0.018), and the increase was most characteristic of about a third of subjects. Although equal DNA input was used, an average of about 83,000 unique sequences per sample was obtained for controls, compared with roughly 33,000 for CVID samples. Correlations of repertoire features with clinical complications were constrained by heterogeneity among patients within the CVID cohort. Fewer TCRbeta clones were shared among CVID subjects than among healthy controls (p < 0.0001). The authors noted that sequencing repertoires of T cell subpopulations would be needed to clarify what caused the increased clonality in CVID. CVID TCRbeta sequences reportedly showed fewer deletions and N-nucleotide insertions and lacked highly modified clones with 13 or more V deletions.

This clone was seen repeatedly, ten times or more. No antigen is known for it. The read stops 3 residues short of the end of the CDR3; the missing end is completed from the germline J gene. The identical CDR3 is also encoded by other nucleotide sequences in the sample. Most CVID patients and most healthy controls were of Caucasian heritage. From each donor, about 4.5 to 9 ml of heparinized peripheral whole blood was collected. Genomic DNA from adults with common variable immune deficiency (CVID) and from healthy adult controls was the source for sequencing TCRbeta CDR3 repertoires. The control group comprised some 22 healthy adult volunteers, about 12 female and roughly ten male, aged about 20 to 70 years with a mean age of roughly 35. Diluted blood was subjected to density centrifugation over Hypaque 1077 or Ficoll-Paque for isolation of peripheral blood mononuclear cells. Genomic DNA was extracted from unsorted mononuclear cells by Qiagen column purification or by a centrifugation-based method.

Reading the germline V gene gives CDR1 SGHRS and CDR2 YFSETQ. From the cysteine through the phenylalanine, the CDR3 covers 15 amino acids. The 36 bases shown cover part of the CDR3, and their frame starts at base 1. V sheds 1 base and J sheds 0 bases, leaving 8 bases between their ends. For sequencing input, CVID and control samples contributed equivalent amounts of genomic DNA. For every sample, a 60 bp segment covering the rearranged TCRbeta CDR3 region was amplified and then sequenced. The immunoSEQ assay, a bias-corrected multiplex PCR combined with high-throughput sequencing, was used for TCRbeta amplification. In the authors' own workflow: Every unique nucleotide sequence was considered a clone and was annotated with V, D and J genes, copy number and frequency. Sequences were labeled productive if in frame, and non-productive if out of frame or containing stop codons. Clonality was calculated from Shannon's entropy as previously described. The predicted amino acid sequences of productive clones were used to derive the mean CDR3 Kyte-Doolittle hydropathy. Scaled V gene usage was hierarchically clustered using Manhattan distance and complete linkage with the R hclust function. Sharing of clones by CDR3 amino acid sequence was evaluated through resampling of 12 repertoires per group over 100 rounds. Repertoires were searched for 70 published EBV-specific and fewer than 300 published CMV-specific TCRbeta sequences. Analysis left out two CVID samples that produced under 10,000 sequences, so a few dozen CVID repertoires remained. TCRdb took this table from immuneACCESS and kept in-frame rearrangements with V and J called. Such tables lack part of the clones; where checked against another copy, unresolved V genes explain under half of the gap, and the rest is unexplained. V and J calls and clone size follow that table, whereas D and trimming were derived from the DNA. The sample features about 35,000 clones, and none is a singleton. The ten largest clones add up to less than 3% of the sample.

The receptor's source is a person aged 18 to 75 in good health. The V and J segments used are TRBV5-1 and TRBJ1-3, and perhaps TRBD1 as D gene, on 5 matching bases. Sequencing was performed on peripheral blood mononuclear cells. The encoded CDR3 is CASSLQGYSGNTIYF. The DNA read from the CDR3 is TGCGCCAGCAGCTTGCAGGGCTACTCTGGAAACACC.